These 11 T cell receptor beta chains were sequenced from one sample in a study of post-analysis software for immune sequencing data. Their antigen targets remain unknown. Unique molecular identifiers had been added to the TCR beta cDNA libraries. TCRdb re-derived calls from the PCR reads in MiXCR, one entry per CDR3 protein. The repertoire holds approximately 730,000 distinct CDR3 sequences, 30% seen once, with around 0.56% in the top ten. Overall study results and limits: Patients carried 5 or 6 TRBV segments more frequently than controls did, and TRBV5-6, TRBV5-1 and TRBV20-1 were among them.

The sample was blood. Source of these receptors: a girl under 18 with multiple sclerosis.

This clonotype turned up a few times. The rearrangement joins TRBV27 to TRBJ2-1, with 8 nucleotides matching TRBD2. CDR3 length: 17 amino acids. J lost 6 bases, V lost 3 bases, and 13 bases had no gene match. Germline V gives CDR1 MNHEY, CDR2 SMNVEV (reference sequence). The CDR3 region has the DNA TGTGCCAGCAGTTTTATTGGGCCGGGAGGGCAGCGCAATGAGCAGTTCTTC. Protein sequence: CASSFIGPGGQRNEQFF.

The chain uses TRBV4-1 and TRBJ2-3; possible D gene TRBD1, 7 bases. Germline loops: CDR1 MGHRA, CDR2 YSYEKL. V lost 5 bases and J lost 2, with 17 bases in between. The CDR3 is 16 amino acids. The CDR3 loop reads CASSTAGQSSTDTQYF. CDR3 bases: TGCGCCAGCAGCACGGCGGGACAGAGTTCCACAGATACGCAGTATTTT.

Points on this clonotype: This may come from a read error, since a much larger clone is one base off. For the CDR3, the DNA is TGTGCCAGCAGACCAAACGGCCGGGACAGCCCAGATACGCAGTATTTT. It is translated as CASRPNGRDSPDTQYF. J is TRBJ2-3 and V is TRBV12-3 or TRBV12-4; TRBD1 matches 7 bases. The V segment lost 6 bases and the J segment 4 bases; nucleotides outside the gene matches: 13. The CDR3 is 16 amino acids.

This clonotype has at least ten counts. V usage is TRBV29-1 and J usage is TRBJ2-1; TRBD1 agrees at 8 bases. There are 15 residues in the CDR3. CDR1 and CDR2 (germline): SQVTM, ANQGSEA. Germline trimming cut 4 bases from V and 10 bases from J; bases unmatched to any gene: 15. CDR3 nucleotide sequence: TGCAGCGTTGCGCTCGCGCAGGGGGCGCAGCGAGAGCAGTTCTTC. This translates into CSVALAQGAQREQFF.

This clonotype was counted a few times. This rearrangement joins TRBV20-1 to TRBJ2-7; D is undetermined. Germline V CDR1 and CDR2: DFQATT, SNEGSKA (reference sequence). V gave up 2 bases and J gave up 3 bases, with 8 bases separating them. CDR3 size: 12 residues. CDR3 nucleotides: TGCAGTGCTAGACGGGCAGACTACGAGCAGTACTTC. Its protein is CSARRADYEQYF.

The rearrangement joins TRBV20-1 to TRBJ2-3; the match to TRBD2 covers 13 bases. CDR1 and CDR2 (germline): DFQATT, SNEGSKA (reference sequence). The V and J ends lost 3 bases and 1 base, in that order; junction bases with no gene match: 10. This CDR3 comprises 18 residues. CDR3 loop: CSARGTSGILGGTDTQYF. The CDR3 region has the DNA TGCAGTGCTAGGGGGACTAGCGGGATCCTGGGGGGCACAGATACGCAGTATTTT.

Of note for this clonotype: The junction differs from germline at one of its ends, possibly a read error. The chain carries TRBV12-3 or TRBV12-4 and TRBJ2-5, with 9 bases that match TRBD2. The CDR3 runs 16 residues. CDR3 coding DNA: TGTGCCAGCCGTTTAGGACCGGGACTAGCCGGGGGTGAGCAGTACTTC. The encoded protein is CASRLGPGLAGGEQYF.

This sequence joins TRBV7-2 and TRBJ2-1; D perhaps matches TRBD1 (6 bases). The CDR3 extends over 16 amino acids. V dropped 0 bases and J dropped 10 bases, with 19 bases sitting between them. Per the germline V gene, CDR1 is SGHTA and CDR2 is FQGNSA. The CDR3 DNA is TGTGCCAGCAGCTTAGCTCCAGGGGCACACACGCACGAGCAGTTCTTC. This gives the protein CASSLAPGAHTHEQFF.

This clonotype was observed a handful of times. The chain combines TRBV6-2 or TRBV6-3 with TRBJ2-7; D perhaps matches TRBD2 (5 bases). Trimming stripped 5 bases from V and 3 bases from J, with 14 bases between. Germline loops: CDR1 MNHEY, CDR2 SVGEGT. This CDR3 is 14 amino acids long. The CDR3 DNA reads as TGTGCCAGCAGTAAGTTGGCGGGCATCTACGAGCAGTACTTC. Translation: CASSKLAGIYEQYF.

J is TRBJ1-6 and V is TRBV5-1; D call uncertain. The CDR3 is made up of 14 amino acids. Trimming shortened V by 0 bases and J by 10 bases, and 11 bases separated the two germline ends. Germline V gene data show CDR1 as SGHRS and CDR2 as YFSETQ. The CDR3 DNA reads as TGCGCCAGCAGCTTGGCCGGACGTGGATCACCCCTCCACTTT. This translates into CASSLAGRGSPLHF.

This clonotype was recorded a few times. The rearrangement joins TRBV18 to TRBJ2-1, with D possibly being TRBD1 (6 bases). Between the trimmed V and J ends, which lost 6 bases and 5 bases, there was a span of 14 bases. The CDR3 runs to 14 residues. CDR1 is KGHSH, CDR2 LQKENI, per germline. CDR3 sequence reads: CASSKSQGNNEQFF. The CDR3 nucleotides read TGTGCCAGCTCCAAATCCCAGGGGAACAATGAGCAGTTCTTC.